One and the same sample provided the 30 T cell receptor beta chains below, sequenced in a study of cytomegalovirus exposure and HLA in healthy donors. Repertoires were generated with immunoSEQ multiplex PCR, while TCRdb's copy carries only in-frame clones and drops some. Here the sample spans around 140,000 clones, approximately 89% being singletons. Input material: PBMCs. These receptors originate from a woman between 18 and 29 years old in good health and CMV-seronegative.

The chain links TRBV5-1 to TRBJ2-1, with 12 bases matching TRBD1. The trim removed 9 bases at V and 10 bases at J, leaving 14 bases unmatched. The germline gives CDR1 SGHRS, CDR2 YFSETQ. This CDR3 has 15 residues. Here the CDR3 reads CATQVDWDRGLEQFF. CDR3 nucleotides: TGCGCCACCCAAGTTGACTGGGACAGGGGGCTAGAGCAGTTCTTC. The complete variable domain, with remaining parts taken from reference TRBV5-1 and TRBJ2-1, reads KAGVTQTPRYLIKTRGQQVTLSCSPISGHRSVSWYQQTPGQGLQFLFEYFSETQRNKGNFPGRFSGRQFSNSRSEMNVSTLELGDSALYLCATQVDWDRGLEQFFGPGTRLTVL.

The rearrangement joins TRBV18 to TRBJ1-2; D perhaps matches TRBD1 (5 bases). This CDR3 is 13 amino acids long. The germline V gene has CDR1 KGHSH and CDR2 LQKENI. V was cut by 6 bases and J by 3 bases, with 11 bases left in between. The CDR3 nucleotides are TGTGCCAGCTCCTCGGGAGGGGACTATGGCTACACCTTC. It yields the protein CASSSGGDYGYTF.

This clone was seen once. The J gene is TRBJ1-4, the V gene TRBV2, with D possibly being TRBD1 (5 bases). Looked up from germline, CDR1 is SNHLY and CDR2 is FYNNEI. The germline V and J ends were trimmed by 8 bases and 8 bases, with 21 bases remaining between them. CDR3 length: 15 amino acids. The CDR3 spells CASGGTSNWKEKLFF. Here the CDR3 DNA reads TGTGCCAGCGGCGGGACCTCAAATTGGAAGGAAAAACTGTTTTTT.

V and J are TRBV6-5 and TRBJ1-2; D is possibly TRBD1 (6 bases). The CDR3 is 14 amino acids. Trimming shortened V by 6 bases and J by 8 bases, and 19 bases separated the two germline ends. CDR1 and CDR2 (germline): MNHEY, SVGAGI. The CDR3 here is CASSARGPTMGYTF. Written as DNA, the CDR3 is TGTGCCAGCAGCGCCAGGGGTCCGACTATGGGCTACACCTTC.

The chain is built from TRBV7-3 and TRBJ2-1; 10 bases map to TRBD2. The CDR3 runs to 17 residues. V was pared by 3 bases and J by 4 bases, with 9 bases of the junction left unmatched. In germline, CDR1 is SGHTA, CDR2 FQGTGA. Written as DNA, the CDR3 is TGTGCCAGCAGCTTTTCCCGGAGCGGGGGGGCTTACAATGAGCAGTTCTTC. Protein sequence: CASSFSRSGGAYNEQFF.

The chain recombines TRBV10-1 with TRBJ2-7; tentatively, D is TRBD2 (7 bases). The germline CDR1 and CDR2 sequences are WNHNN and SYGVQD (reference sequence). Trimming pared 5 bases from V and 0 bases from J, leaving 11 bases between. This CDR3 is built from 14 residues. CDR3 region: CASSLAGASYEQYF. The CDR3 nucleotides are TGCGCCAGCAGTCTCGCGGGGGCCTCCTACGAGCAGTACTTC.

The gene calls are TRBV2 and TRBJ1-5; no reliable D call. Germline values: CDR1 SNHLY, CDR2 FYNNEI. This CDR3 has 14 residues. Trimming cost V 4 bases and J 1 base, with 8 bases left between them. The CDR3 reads CASSGRGSNQPQHF. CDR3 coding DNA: TGTGCCAGCAGTGGACGGGGAAGCAATCAGCCCCAGCATTTT. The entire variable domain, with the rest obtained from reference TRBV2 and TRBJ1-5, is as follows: EPEVTQTPSHQVTQMGQEVILRCVPISNHLYFYWYRQILGQKVEFLVSFYNNEISEKSEIFDDQFSVERPDGSNFTLKIRSTKLEDSAMYFCASSGRGSNQPQHFGDGTRLSIL.

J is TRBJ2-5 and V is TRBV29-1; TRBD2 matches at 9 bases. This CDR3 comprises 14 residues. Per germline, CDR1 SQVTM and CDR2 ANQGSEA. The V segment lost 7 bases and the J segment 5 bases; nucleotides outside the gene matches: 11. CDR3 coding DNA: TGCAGCGCGAATCGCGGGGGGGGCGATGAGACCCAGTACTTC. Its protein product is CSANRGGGDETQYF.

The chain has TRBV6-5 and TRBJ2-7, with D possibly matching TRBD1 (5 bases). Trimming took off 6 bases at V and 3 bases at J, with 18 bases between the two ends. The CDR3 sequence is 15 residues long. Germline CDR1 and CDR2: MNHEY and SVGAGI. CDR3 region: CASSPRVARGYEQYF. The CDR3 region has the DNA TGTGCCAGCAGCCCCAGGGTTGCGAGAGGCTACGAGCAGTACTTC.

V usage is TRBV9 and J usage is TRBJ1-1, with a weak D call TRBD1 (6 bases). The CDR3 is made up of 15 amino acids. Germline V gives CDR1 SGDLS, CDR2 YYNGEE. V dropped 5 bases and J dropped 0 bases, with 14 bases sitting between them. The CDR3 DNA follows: TGTGCCAGCAGACTCAATGAGGGGGTGAACACTGAAGCTTTCTTT. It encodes CASRLNEGVNTEAFF.

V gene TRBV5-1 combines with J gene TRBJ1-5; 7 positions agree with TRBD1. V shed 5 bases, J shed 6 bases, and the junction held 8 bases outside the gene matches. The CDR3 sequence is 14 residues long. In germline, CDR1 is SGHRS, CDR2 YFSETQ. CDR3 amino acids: CASSLGTAGQPQHF. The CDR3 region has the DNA TGCGCCAGCAGTCTTGGGACAGCGGGTCAGCCCCAGCATTTT.

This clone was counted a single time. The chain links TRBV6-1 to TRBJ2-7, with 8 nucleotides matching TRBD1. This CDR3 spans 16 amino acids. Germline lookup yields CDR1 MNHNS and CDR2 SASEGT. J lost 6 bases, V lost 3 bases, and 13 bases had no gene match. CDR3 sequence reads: CASSDLIGQGLIEQYF. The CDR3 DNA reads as TGTGCCAGCAGTGATCTGATAGGACAGGGCTTGATCGAGCAGTACTTC.

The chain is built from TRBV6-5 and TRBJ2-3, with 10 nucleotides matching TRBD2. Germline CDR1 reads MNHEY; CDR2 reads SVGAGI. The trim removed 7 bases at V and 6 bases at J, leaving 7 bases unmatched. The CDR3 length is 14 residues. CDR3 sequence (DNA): TGTGCCAGCACCAAGCGGGGGGGGTACGATACGCAGTATTTT. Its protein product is CASTKRGGYDTQYF.

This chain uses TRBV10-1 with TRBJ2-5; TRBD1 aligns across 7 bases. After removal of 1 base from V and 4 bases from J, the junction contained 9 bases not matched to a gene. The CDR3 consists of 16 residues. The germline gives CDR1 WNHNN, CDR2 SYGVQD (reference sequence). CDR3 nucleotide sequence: TGCGCCAGCAGTGAGTTCGCCGGGACAGAAATAGAGACCCAGTACTTC. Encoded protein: CASSEFAGTEIETQYF.

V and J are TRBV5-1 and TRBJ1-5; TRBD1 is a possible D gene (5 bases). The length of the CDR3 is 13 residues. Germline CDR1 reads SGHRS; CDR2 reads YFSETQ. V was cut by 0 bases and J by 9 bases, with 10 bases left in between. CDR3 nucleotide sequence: TGCGCCAGCAGCTTGGCCGCCGGGGGGCCCCAGCATTTT. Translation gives CASSLAAGGPQHF.

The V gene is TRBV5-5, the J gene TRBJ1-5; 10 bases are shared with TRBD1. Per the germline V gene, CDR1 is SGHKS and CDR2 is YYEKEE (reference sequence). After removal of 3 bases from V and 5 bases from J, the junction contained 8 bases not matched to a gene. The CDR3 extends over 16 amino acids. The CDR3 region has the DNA TGTGCCAGCAGCTCCGGGACAGGGGATTTGTATCAGCCCCAGCATTTT. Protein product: CASSSGTGDLYQPQHF.

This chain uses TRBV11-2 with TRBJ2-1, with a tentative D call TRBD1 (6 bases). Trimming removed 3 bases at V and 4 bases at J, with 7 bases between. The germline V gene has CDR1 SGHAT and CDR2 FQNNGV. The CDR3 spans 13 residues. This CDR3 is CASSLTGYNEQFF. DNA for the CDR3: TGTGCCAGCAGCTTGACAGGATACAATGAGCAGTTCTTC.

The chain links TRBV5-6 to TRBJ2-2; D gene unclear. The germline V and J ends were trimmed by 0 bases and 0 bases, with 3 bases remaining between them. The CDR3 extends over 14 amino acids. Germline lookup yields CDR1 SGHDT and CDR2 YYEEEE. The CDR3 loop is CASSLDTNTGELFF. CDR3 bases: TGTGCCAGCAGCTTGGACACGAACACCGGGGAGCTGTTTTTT.

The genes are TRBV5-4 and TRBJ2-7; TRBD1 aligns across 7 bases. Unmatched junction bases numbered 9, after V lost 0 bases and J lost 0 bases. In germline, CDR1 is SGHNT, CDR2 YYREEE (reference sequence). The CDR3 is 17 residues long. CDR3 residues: CASSLVRDSQTSYEQYF. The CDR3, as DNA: TGTGCCAGCAGCTTGGTACGGGACAGTCAAACCTCCTACGAGCAGTACTTC.

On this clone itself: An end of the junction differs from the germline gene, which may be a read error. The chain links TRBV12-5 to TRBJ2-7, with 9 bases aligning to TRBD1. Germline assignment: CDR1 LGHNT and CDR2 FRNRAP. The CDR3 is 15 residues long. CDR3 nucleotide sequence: TGTGCTAGTGGTTTGGCCCAAGGGACAGGGACCCCAGGCCACTTC. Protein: CASGLAQGTGTPGHF.

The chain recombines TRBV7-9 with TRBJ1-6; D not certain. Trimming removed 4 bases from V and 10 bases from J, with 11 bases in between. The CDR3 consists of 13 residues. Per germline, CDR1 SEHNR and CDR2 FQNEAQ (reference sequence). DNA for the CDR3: TGTGCCAGCAGCTATACCGGGGAGTCACCCCTCCACTTT. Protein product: CASSYTGESPLHF.

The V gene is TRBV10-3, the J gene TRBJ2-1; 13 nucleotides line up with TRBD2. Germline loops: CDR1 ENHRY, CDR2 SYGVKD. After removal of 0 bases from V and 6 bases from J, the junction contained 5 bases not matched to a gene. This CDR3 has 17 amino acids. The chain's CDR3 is CAISESQGLAGTNEQFF. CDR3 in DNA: TGTGCCATCAGTGAGTCGCAGGGACTAGCGGGGACCAATGAGCAGTTCTTC.

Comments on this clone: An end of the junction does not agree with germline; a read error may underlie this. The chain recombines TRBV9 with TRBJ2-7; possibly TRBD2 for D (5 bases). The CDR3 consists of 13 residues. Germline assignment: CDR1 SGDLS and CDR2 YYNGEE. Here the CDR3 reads CASSASSSHEQYF. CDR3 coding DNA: TGTGCCAGCAGCGCTTCTAGCTCCCACGAGCAGTACTTC. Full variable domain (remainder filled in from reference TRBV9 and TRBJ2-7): DSGVTQTPKHLITATGQRVTLRCSPRSGDLSVYWYQQSLDQGLQFLIQYYNGEERAKGNILERFSAQQFPDLHSELNLSSLELGDSALYFCASSASSSHEQYFGPGTRLTVT.

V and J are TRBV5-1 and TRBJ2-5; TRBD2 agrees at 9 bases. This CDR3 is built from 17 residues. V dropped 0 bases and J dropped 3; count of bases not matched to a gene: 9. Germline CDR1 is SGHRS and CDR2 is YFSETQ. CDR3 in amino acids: CASSLDPAGGLKETQYF. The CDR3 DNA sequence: TGCGCCAGCAGCTTGGATCCAGCGGGGGGACTAAAAGAGACCCAGTACTTC. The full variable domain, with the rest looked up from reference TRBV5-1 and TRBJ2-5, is KAGVTQTPRYLIKTRGQQVTLSCSPISGHRSVSWYQQTPGQGLQFLFEYFSETQRNKGNFPGRFSGRQFSNSRSEMNVSTLELGDSALYLCASSLDPAGGLKETQYFGPGTRLLVL.

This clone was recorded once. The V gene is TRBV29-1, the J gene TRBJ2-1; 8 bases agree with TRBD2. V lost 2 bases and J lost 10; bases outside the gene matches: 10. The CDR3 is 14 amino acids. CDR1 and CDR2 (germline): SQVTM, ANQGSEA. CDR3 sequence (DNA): TGCAGCGTTGAACTTGGACTAGCCGCTGGAGAGCAGTTCTTC. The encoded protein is CSVELGLAAGEQFF.

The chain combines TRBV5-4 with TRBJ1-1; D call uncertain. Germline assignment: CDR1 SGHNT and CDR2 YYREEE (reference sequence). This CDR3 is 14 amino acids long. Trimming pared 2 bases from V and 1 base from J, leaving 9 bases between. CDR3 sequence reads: CASSFLAKNTEAFF. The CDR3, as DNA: TGTGCCAGCAGCTTTCTGGCAAAGAACACTGAAGCTTTCTTT. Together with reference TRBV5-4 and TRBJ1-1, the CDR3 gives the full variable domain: ETGVTQSPTHLIKTRGQQVTLRCSSQSGHNTVSWYQQALGQGPQFIFQYYREEENGRGNFPPRFSGLQFPNYSSELNVNALELDDSALYLCASSFLAKNTEAFFGQGTRLTVV.

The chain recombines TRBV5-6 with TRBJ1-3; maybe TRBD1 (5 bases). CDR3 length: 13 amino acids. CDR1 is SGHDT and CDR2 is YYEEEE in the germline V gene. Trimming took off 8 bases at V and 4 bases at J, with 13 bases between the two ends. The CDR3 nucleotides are TGTGCCAGTCGTGTGGGGGGAGGAAACACCATATATTTT. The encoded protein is CASRVGGGNTIYF.

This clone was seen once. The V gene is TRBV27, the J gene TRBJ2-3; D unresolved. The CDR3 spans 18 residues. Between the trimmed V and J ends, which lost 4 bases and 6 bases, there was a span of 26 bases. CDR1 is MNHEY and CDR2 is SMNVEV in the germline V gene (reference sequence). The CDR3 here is CASSYLGSPRKVNDTQYF. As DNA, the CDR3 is TGTGCCAGCAGTTACTTGGGCAGCCCGAGAAAGGTCAACGATACGCAGTATTTT.

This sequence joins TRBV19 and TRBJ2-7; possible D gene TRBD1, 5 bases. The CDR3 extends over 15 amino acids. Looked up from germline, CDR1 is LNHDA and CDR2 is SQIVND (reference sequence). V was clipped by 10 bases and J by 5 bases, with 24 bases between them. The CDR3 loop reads CATSLLSQGLNEQYF. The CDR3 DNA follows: TGTGCCACCTCACTACTCTCGCAGGGTCTCAACGAGCAGTACTTC.

CDR3 sequence reads: CASSPRQGHQPQHF. The CDR3 nucleotides are TGTGCCAGCAGCCCCCGACAGGGTCATCAGCCCCAGCATTTT. The rearrangement uses TRBV7-2 and TRBJ1-5; 7 bases are a match to TRBD1. This CDR3 has 14 residues. V lost 5 bases to trimming and J lost 5 bases; unmatched junction nucleotides: 6. Germline values: CDR1 SGHTA, CDR2 FQGNSA.